The rows below give T cell receptor beta chains drawn from one sample of a study of human T cells and chemical hapten exposure. TCRdb independently ran MiXCR on the RACE reads; one entry per CDR3 protein. There are more than 85,000 distinct CDR3 sequences in the sample; approximately 8.8% occur only once, and approximately 3% lies in the top ten. The sequenced sample was whole blood, obtained in connection with sensitization to the hapten diphenylcyclopropenone (DPC). The receptors were gathered from a woman aged 40 to 50 with alopecia areata. Some clones in this sample may be carry-over from other donors' samples. CDR3s include the opening cysteine and the closing phenylalanine or tryptophan. The order of the fields is V gene, D gene, CDR3 length, clone size, J gene, CDR3 protein, CDR3 DNA. The D gene is left open where the match is weak. The listing skips clone size in some rows; elsewhere it reads once, few, many or a size class.

TRBV5-4	.	15	many	TRBJ2-3	CASSAGGLYTDTQYF	TGTGCCAGCAGTGCCGGGGGCCTCTACACAGATACGCAGTATTTT
TRBV27	.	11	many	TRBJ2-7	CASSRAHEQYF	TGTGCCAGCAGCCGCGCCCACGAGCAGTACTTC
TRBV7-2	TRBD1	15	few	TRBJ2-7	CASSPPQGVSYEQYF	TGTGCCAGCAGCCCCCCACAGGGGGTCTCCTACGAGCAGTACTTC
TRBV12-3/TRBV12-4	.	14	many	TRBJ2-2	CASRDLANTGELFF	TGTGCCAGCAGGGATCTAGCGAACACCGGGGAGCTGTTTTTT
TRBV7-9	TRBD1	16	.	TRBJ1-2	CASSLDWGQADYGYTF	TGTGCCAGCAGCTTAGACTGGGGACAGGCTGACTATGGCTACACCTTC
TRBV20-1	.	14	few	TRBJ1-5	CSASSQYSNQPQHF	TGCAGTGCTAGTTCACAGTATAGCAATCAGCCCCAGCATTTT
TRBV7-9	.	13	many	TRBJ1-1	CASSAGWSTEAFF	TGTGCCAGCAGCGCCGGTTGGAGCACTGAAGCTTTCTTT
TRBV29-1	TRBD1	13	.	TRBJ2-5	CSVDPGQGETQYF	TGCAGCGTGGACCCGGGACAGGGGGAAACCCAGTACTTC
TRBV15	.	15	.	TRBJ2-6	CATSRELGGANVLTF	TGTGCCACCAGCAGAGAGCTTGGCGGGGCCAACGTCCTGACTTTC
TRBV7-9	TRBD2	15	many	TRBJ2-3	CASSPRRGDTDTQYF	TGTGCCAGCAGCCCCAGGCGGGGGGACACAGATACGCAGTATTTT
TRBV5-1	.	12	few	TRBJ2-5	CASSLGYETQYF	TGCGCCAGCAGCTTGGGGTACGAGACCCAGTACTTC
TRBV24-1	.	14	.	TRBJ1-1	CATSDAGIGTEAFF	TGTGCCACCAGTGATGCAGGGATAGGGACTGAAGCTTTCTTT
TRBV6-2/TRBV6-3	.	12	few	TRBJ2-7	CASRRSSYEQYF	TGTGCCAGCAGGCGGTCCTCCTACGAGCAGTACTTC
TRBV4-1	.	13	few	TRBJ1-5	CASSQDWTKPQHF	TGCGCCAGCAGCCAAGATTGGACTAAGCCCCAGCATTTT
TRBV9	.	14	many	TRBJ1-2	CASTIGGGTYGYTF	TGTGCCAGCACCATAGGTGGTGGGACATATGGCTACACCTTC
TRBV2	TRBD1	15	few	TRBJ1-2	CASSEVGQGIFGYTF	TGTGCCAGCAGTGAAGTGGGACAGGGTATCTTTGGCTACACCTTC
TRBV28	.	14	many	TRBJ2-7	CASSPRGPGEEQYF	TGTGCCAGCAGTCCAAGGGGACCGGGAGAGGAGCAGTACTTC
TRBV29-1	.	12	many	TRBJ1-4	CSVEGPRGKLFF	TGCAGCGTTGAAGGTCCGCGGGGAAAACTGTTTTTT
TRBV27	.	15	many	TRBJ1-2	CASIPRPGLDYGYTF	TGTGCCAGCATCCCCAGGCCGGGACTGGACTATGGCTACACCTTC
TRBV6-2/TRBV6-3	.	15	many	TRBJ2-7	CASSYSTGRTYEQYF	TGTGCCAGCAGTTACTCTACAGGACGTACCTACGAGCAGTACTTC
TRBV20-1	.	13	.	TRBJ2-4	CSAPDAGKNIQYF	TGCAGTGCTCCCGATGCGGGAAAAAACATTCAGTACTTC
TRBV12-3/TRBV12-4	TRBD2	15	many	TRBJ2-1	CASSSPGTSYNEQFF	TGTGCCAGCAGTTCCCCTGGGACTAGTTACAATGAGCAGTTCTTC
TRBV16	TRBD1	17	many	TRBJ1-5	CASSQLSQGALDQPQHF	TGTGCCAGCAGCCAACTAAGCCAGGGGGCTCTCGATCAGCCCCAGCATTTT
TRBV29-1	.	12	many	TRBJ1-5	CSVRGSNQPQHF	TGCAGCGTCAGAGGAAGCAATCAGCCCCAGCATTTT
TRBV6-6	.	19	few	TRBJ1-6	CASSYSSSGVSSYNSPLHF	TGTGCCAGCAGTTACTCAAGCTCTGGAGTGAGCTCCTATAATTCACCCCTCCACTTT
TRBV20-1	.	13	few	TRBJ1-5	CSAHRTGNQPQHF	TGCAGTGCCCACCGGACGGGAAATCAGCCCCAGCATTTT
TRBV7-8	.	14	few	TRBJ2-7	CASSLGALMDEQYF	TGTGCCAGCAGCTTAGGGGCCCTCATGGACGAGCAGTACTTC
TRBV6-2/TRBV6-3	.	14	many	TRBJ1-1	CASKIQGGGTEAFF	TGTGCCAGCAAAATACAGGGCGGGGGCACTGAAGCTTTCTTT
TRBV6-2/TRBV6-3	.	16	many	TRBJ2-5	CASTVTPLGTQETQYF	TGTGCCAGCACCGTAACACCTCTCGGGACCCAAGAGACCCAGTACTTC
TRBV7-2	.	15	many	TRBJ2-7	CASSPGGGRGREQYF	TGTGCCAGCAGCCCCGGCGGGGGCCGAGGGCGTGAGCAGTACTTC
TRBV29-1	.	13	.	TRBJ1-1	CSVEVTRNTEAFF	TGCAGCGTTGAAGTGACCCGGAACACTGAAGCTTTCTTT
TRBV7-2	TRBD1	12	.	TRBJ1-2	CASSPGQRGYTF	TGTGCCAGCAGTCCGGGACAGCGTGGCTACACCTTC
TRBV28	.	15	.	TRBJ1-5	CASSTPGGGNQPQHF	TGTGCCAGCAGTACCCCCGGGGGTGGCAATCAGCCCCAGCATTTT
TRBV7-3	.	16	many	TRBJ2-2	CASSPSLAGRTGELFF	TGTGCCAGCAGCCCGTCCCTTGCGGGGCGAACCGGGGAGCTGTTTTTT
TRBV20-1	TRBD2	14	many	TRBJ2-1	CSALGLAGGPRQFF	TGCAGTGCCCTGGGACTAGCGGGGGGGCCGCGGCAGTTCTTC
TRBV6-2/TRBV6-3	TRBD2	16	.	TRBJ2-4	CASSYPLTSGRNIQYF	TGTGCCAGCAGTTACCCCCTGACTAGCGGGAGAAACATTCAGTACTTC
TRBV6-2/TRBV6-3	TRBD2	14	few	TRBJ2-7	CASSLGTSSYEQYF	TGTGCCAGCAGCCTCGGGACTAGCAGCTACGAGCAGTACTTC
TRBV7-2	.	14	few	TRBJ1-2	CASSSLTVNYGYTF	TGTGCCAGCAGCTCGCTGACAGTTAACTATGGCTACACCTTC
TRBV27	.	13	many	TRBJ2-1	CASSLGGDNEQFF	TGTGCCAGCAGTTTAGGAGGGGACAATGAGCAGTTCTTC
TRBV5-4	TRBD2	12	.	TRBJ2-3	CASRKGGSTQYF	TGTGCCAGCAGGAAGGGCGGGAGTACGCAGTATTTT
TRBV5-1	TRBD1	13	.	TRBJ1-1	CASSLVRGSEAFF	TGCGCCAGCAGCTTGGTCAGGGGGTCTGAAGCTTTCTTT
TRBV2	.	12	few	TRBJ1-2	CASSETGYGYTF	TGTGCCAGCAGTGAAACGGGGTATGGCTACACCTTC
TRBV7-8	TRBD1	15	many	TRBJ2-3	CASSPGGRGRGSQYF	TGTGCCAGCAGCCCTGGGGGCAGGGGGCGCGGGTCGCAGTATTTT
TRBV6-1	TRBD1	15	.	TRBJ2-3	CASSEWGQGKDTQYF	TGTGCCAGCAGTGAATGGGGACAGGGGAAAGATACGCAGTATTTT
TRBV29-1	TRBD1	11	few	TRBJ1-2	CSVRGGNGYTF	TGCAGCGTTCGAGGGGGCAATGGCTACACCTTC
TRBV1	.	13	.	TRBJ2-5	CTSSQNLDINQYF	TGCACCAGCAGCCAAAATCTTGACATCAACCAGTACTTC
TRBV30	.	13	many	TRBJ1-5	CAWAHDGNQPQHF	TGTGCCTGGGCCCATGACGGCAATCAGCCCCAGCATTTT
TRBV7-3	.	15	.	TRBJ2-1	CASSSTGHSYNEQFF	TGTGCCAGCAGCTCGACGGGTCACTCCTACAATGAGCAGTTCTTC
TRBV6-6	.	14	many	TRBJ2-5	CASRRTGTEETQYF	TGTGCCAGCAGGAGAACCGGGACTGAGGAGACCCAGTACTTC
TRBV7-9	.	13	.	TRBJ1-6	CASSETRNSPLHF	TGTGCCAGCAGCGAGACCAGAAATTCACCCCTCCACTTT
TRBV2	.	14	many	TRBJ2-5	CASSNNRRGETQYF	TGTGCCAGCTCCAACAATCGGCGTGGCGAGACCCAGTACTTC